In this sample, the clone carrying this T cell receptor (beta chain) turned up many times. The DNA is omitted, as the CDR3 cannot be located on it reliably, and the CDR3 follows TCRdb's listing. Germline assignment: CDR1 MDHEN and CDR2 SYDVKM. Ends included, the CDR3 has 17 residues. As to time point: persistent/refractory GD, antithyroid drugs over 5 years with positive TRAb. Construction of the TCR library relied on RNA isolated from PBMCs. The TCR beta library used iRepertoire HTBI primers with Arm-PCR amplification of CDR3. As processed by the authors: Identified segments across samples numbered about 64 TRBV and approximately 13 TRBJ. TCRdb reprocessed the multiplex PCR reads via MiXCR and lists one record per CDR3 protein. The V and J calls and clone size come from TCRdb's table, not from the authors' own analysis. The sample carries some 430,000 distinct CDR3 sequences, about 22% recorded once.

This sample was included in a study of regulatory T cells in long-lasting Graves disease. The wider study: The criterion for persistent Graves' disease was over 5 years of antithyroid drugs with positive TSH receptor antibodies.

The chain uses TRBV28 and TRBJ1-1; the table names TRBD1, a call not compared with the DNA. The specimen comprised peripheral blood mononuclear cells (PBMCs), sampled when the disease was refractory, from a patient treated with antithyroid drugs. The receptor was isolated from a female donor with Graves disease. This CDR3 reads CASSSSRRGRRNTEAFF.